This T cell receptor beta chain was recovered during a study of beta chain features in type 1 diabetes. As for the study in general: When patients were set against healthy donors, age, gender and cell yields were similar. Study results and limitations: Among patients with Type 1 diabetes, TCRB CDR3s were moderately but significantly shorter in every one of the four CD4+ subsets.

CDR3 length: 13 amino acids. Trimming shortened V by 10 bases and J by 5 bases, and 12 bases separated the two germline ends. The germline CDR1 and CDR2 sequences are LNHDA and SQIVND (reference sequence). This clone appeared a few times. Antigen: not known. The authors reverse transcribed all of the isolated RNA, so sequencing captured expressed TCRB transcripts. Measured with immunoSEQ multiplex PCR; TCRdb has only the in-frame clones, and not every one. The table has about 340,000 clones, approximately 9.7% seen once; the top ten hold roughly 1%. CD45RO/CCR7/CD25/CD127/CD95/CD27 staining was used to isolate CD4+ naive, central memory, regulatory and stem cell-like memory cells by sorting.

The sequenced sample was central memory CD4+ T cells from blood. The receptor was isolated from a man aged 25-40 years with type 1 diabetes. This chain joins TRBV19 and TRBJ1-6, with unresolved D. CDR3 in amino acids: CATRQEHNSPLHF. The DNA for the CDR3 is TGTGCCACCCGCCAGGAACATAATTCACCCCTCCACTTT.